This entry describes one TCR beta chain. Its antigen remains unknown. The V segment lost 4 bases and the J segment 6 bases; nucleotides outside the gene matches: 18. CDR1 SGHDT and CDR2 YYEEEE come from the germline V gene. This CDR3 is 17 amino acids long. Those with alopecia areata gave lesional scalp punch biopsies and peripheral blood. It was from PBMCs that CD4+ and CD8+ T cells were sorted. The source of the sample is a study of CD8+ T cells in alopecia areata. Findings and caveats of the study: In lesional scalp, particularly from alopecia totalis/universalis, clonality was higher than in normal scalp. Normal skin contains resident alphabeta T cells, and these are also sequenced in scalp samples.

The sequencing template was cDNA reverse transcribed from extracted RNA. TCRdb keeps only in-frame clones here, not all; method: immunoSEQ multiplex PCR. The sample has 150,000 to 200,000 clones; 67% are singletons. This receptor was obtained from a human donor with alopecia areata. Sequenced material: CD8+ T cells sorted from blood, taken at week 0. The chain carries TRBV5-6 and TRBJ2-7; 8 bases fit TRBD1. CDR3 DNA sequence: TGTGCCAGCAGCCCTACCACCGGGACAGGCCATCGAGGCGAGCAGTACTTC. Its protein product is CASSPTTGTGHRGEQYF. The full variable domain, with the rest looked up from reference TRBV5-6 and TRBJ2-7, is DAGVTQSPTHLIKTRGQQVTLRCSPKSGHDTVSWYQQALGQGPQFIFQYYEEEERQRGNFPDRFSGHQFPNYSSELNVNALLLGDSALYLCASSPTTGTGHRGEQYFGPGTRLTVT.